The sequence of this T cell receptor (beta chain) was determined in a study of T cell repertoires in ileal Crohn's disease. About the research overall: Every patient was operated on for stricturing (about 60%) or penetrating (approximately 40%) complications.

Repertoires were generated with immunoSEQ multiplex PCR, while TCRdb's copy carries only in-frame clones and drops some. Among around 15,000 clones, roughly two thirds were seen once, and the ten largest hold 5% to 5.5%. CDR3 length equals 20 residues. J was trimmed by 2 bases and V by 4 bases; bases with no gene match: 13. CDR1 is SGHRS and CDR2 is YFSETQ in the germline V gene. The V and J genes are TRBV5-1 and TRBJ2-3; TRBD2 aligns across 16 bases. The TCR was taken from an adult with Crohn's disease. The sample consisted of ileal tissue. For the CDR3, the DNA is TGCGCCAGCAGCCCATTCCCGGGACTAGCGGGGGGGCAGGACACAGATACGCAGTATTTT. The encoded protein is CASSPFPGLAGGQDTDTQYF.